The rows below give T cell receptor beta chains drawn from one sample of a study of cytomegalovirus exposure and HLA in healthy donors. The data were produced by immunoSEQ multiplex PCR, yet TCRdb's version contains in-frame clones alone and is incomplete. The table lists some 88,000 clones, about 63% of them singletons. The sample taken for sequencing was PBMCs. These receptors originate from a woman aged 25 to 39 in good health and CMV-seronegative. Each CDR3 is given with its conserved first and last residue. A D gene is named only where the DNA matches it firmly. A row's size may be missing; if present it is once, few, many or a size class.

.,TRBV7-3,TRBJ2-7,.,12,TGTGCCAGCAGCTCACAGGCCTACGAGCAGTACTTC,CASSSQAYEQYF
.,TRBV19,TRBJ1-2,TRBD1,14,TGTGCCAGTAGTGTGCGACAGGGTTACTATGGCTACACCTTC,CASSVRQGYYGYTF
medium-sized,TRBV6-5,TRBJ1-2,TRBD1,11,TGTGCCAGCACCAGGGGGTTTAGCTACACCTTC,CASTRGFSYTF
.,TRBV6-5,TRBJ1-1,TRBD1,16,TGTGCCAGCAGTTCCATCAGGGGGCTTATGAACACTGAAGCTTTCTTT,CASSSIRGLMNTEAFF
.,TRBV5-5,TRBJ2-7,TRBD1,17,TGTGCCAGCAAGCTCCTACCACGGGACAGGGGTGTCCACGAGCAGTACTTC,CASKLLPRDRGVHEQYF
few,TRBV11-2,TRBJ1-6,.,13,TGTGCCAGCAGCTTAACCGCGGGTCAGCCTTTTCACTTT,CASSLTAGQPFHF
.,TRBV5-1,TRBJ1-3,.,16,TGCGCCAGCAGCTTGGGAGGCGCTGTAGCGGGAAACACCATATATTTT,CASSLGGAVAGNTIYF
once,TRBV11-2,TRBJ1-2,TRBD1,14,TGTGCCAGCAGCCGAGACAGGGCTAACTATGGCTACACCTTC,CASSRDRANYGYTF
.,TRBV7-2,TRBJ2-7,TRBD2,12,TGTGCCAGCAGCCCTAGCGGATACGAGCAGTACTTC,CASSPSGYEQYF
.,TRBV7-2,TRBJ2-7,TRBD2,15,TGTGCCAGCAGCTTAGTGGGCGGGAGGGCAAACGAGCAGTACTTC,CASSLVGGRANEQYF
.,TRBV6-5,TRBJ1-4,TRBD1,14,TGTGCCAGCAGCCACCGGGACAGCAATGAAAAACTGTTTTTT,CASSHRDSNEKLFF
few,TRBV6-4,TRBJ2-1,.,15,TGTGCCAGCAGTGACAGGGCAGGGTTACACAATGAGCAGTTCTTC,CASSDRAGLHNEQFF
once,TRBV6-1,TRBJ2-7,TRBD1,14,TGTGCCAGCAGTGAGTGGACAGGGATCTACGAGCAGTACTTC,CASSEWTGIYEQYF
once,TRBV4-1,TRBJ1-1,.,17,TGCGCCAGCAGCCAAGATAGAAAGCGGGGGGCATACACTGAAGCTTTCTTT,CASSQDRKRGAYTEAFF
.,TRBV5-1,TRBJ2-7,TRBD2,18,TGCGCCAGCAGCCTATTGAGGGCTAGCGGGGCCGGATCCTACGAGCAGTACTTC,CASSLLRASGAGSYEQYF
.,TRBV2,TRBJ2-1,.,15,TGTGCCAGCAGTGCCGACTCCACGCGGTACAATGAGCAGTTCTTC,CASSADSTRYNEQFF
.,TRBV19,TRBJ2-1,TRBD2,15,TGTGCCAGTAGTATCGTGACTAGCGGACTCAATGAGCAGTTCTTC,CASSIVTSGLNEQFF
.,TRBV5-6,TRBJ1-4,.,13,TGTGCCAGCAGCTTGGAGGAGCGGGGAAAACTGTTTTTT,CASSLEERGKLFF
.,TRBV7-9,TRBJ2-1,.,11,TGTGCCAGCAGCGATCCGGGGGAGCAGTTCTTC,CASSDPGEQFF
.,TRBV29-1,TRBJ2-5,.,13,TGCAGCGTTGGAGGACAACCCCAAGAGACCCAGTACTTC,CSVGGQPQETQYF
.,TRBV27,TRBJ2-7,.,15,TGTGCCAGCAGTTTTCGGGGGATTCCTCCCTACGAGCAGTACTTC,CASSFRGIPPYEQYF
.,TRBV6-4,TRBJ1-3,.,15,TGTGCCAGCAGTGTTAGTTCAGGTGCCGGAAACACCATATATTTT,CASSVSSGAGNTIYF
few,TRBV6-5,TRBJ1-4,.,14,TGTGCCAGCAGTTATTGGGGGGGAAGGGAAAAACTGTTTTTT,CASSYWGGREKLFF
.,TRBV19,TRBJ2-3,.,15,TGTGCCAGTAGTACGCGGACAGTTGGCACAGATACGCAGTATTTT,CASSTRTVGTDTQYF
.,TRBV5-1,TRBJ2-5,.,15,TGCGCCAGCAGCTTCCTGACTAGCGCTCAGGGGGCCCAGTACTTC,CASSFLTSAQGAQYF
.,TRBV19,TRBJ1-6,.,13,TGTGCCAGCTCCCGGGACAAAAATTCACCCCTCCACTTT,CASSRDKNSPLHF
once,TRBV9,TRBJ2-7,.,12,TGTGCCAGCAGCGTAGCAGGGAACGAGCAGTACTTC,CASSVAGNEQYF
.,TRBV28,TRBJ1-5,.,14,TGTGCCAGCAGTTTTGACAGTCACAATCAGCCCCAGCATTTT,CASSFDSHNQPQHF
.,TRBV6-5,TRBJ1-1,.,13,TGTGCCAGCAGTTTGTCGTGGAACACTGAAGCTTTCTTT,CASSLSWNTEAFF
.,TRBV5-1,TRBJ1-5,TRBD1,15,TGCGCCAGCAGCCCTTCGACAGGGAGCAATCAGCCCCAGCATTTT,CASSPSTGSNQPQHF
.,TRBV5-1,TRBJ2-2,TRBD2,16,TGCGCCAGCAGCTTGGAGGGACTAGCGGTTGACGGGGAGCTGTTTTTT,CASSLEGLAVDGELFF
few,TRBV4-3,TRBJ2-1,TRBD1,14,TGCGCCAGCAGCCGGGACAGGATTACGGATGAGCAGTTCTTC,CASSRDRITDEQFF
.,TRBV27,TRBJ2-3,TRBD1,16,TGTGCCAGCAGTCCAACGTGGGACAGGGGCACAGATACGCAGTATTTT,CASSPTWDRGTDTQYF
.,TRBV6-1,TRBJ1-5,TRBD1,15,TGTGCCAGCAGTTGGGACAGGGCGAGCAATCAGCCCCAGCATTTT,CASSWDRASNQPQHF
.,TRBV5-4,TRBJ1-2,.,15,TGTGCCAGCAGCCCCGCGGACATTACTAACTATGGCTACACCTTC,CASSPADITNYGYTF
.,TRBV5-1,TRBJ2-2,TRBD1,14,TGCGCCAGCAGCTCCAGGGGGCAGGACGGGGAGCTGTTTTTT,CASSSRGQDGELFF
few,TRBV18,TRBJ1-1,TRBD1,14,TGTGCCAGCTCGGCCAGGGGGCTGAACACTGAAGCTTTCTTT,CASSARGLNTEAFF
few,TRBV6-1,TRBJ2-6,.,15,TGTGCCAGCAGGACAGGGAGGACTGGGGCCAACGTCCTGACTTTC,CASRTGRTGANVLTF
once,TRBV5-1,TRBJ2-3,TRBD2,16,TGCGCCAGCAGCTTGGAGAAGCTAGCGGCCACAGATACGCAGTATTTT,CASSLEKLAATDTQYF
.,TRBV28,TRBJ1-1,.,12,TGTGCCAGCAGTTTGCTGGCAGCTGAAGCTTTCTTT,CASSLLAAEAFF
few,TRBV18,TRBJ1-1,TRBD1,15,TGTGCCAGCTCACCGCAACAGGGGGAGAACACTGAAGCTTTCTTT,CASSPQQGENTEAFF
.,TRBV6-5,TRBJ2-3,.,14,TGTGCCAGCAGTCGTGACGGGTACACAGATACGCAGTATTTT,CASSRDGYTDTQYF
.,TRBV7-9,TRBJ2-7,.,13,TGTGCCAGCGGCTTACCAGGGACTGACGAGCAGTACTTC,CASGLPGTDEQYF
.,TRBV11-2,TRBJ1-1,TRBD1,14,TGTGCCAGCAGCGCCCGACAGGGGAACACTGAAGCTTTCTTT,CASSARQGNTEAFF
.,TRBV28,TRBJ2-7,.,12,TGTGCCAGCAGCTCACAGAACTACGAGCAGTACTTC,CASSSQNYEQYF